This entry describes one T cell receptor (beta chain). V lost 2 bases to trimming and J lost 2 bases, with 11 bases between them. This CDR3 spans 15 amino acids. Germline-derived CDR1 and CDR2 are MNHNY and SVGAGI (reference sequence). This record comes from a study of shared clonotypes between healthy human individuals. For each subset, genomic DNA was distributed in equal portions over several immunoSEQ plates. In the study's own analysis: There were no quality scores in the junction-only immunoSEQ sequences, so filtering differed. Clones were read by immunoSEQ multiplex PCR, and TCRdb kept only the in-frame ones, dropping some. V and J calls and clone size are as listed in that table; D and trimming were resolved from the DNA. The sample consists of some 680,000 clones, around 78% of them appearing once.

This receptor was identified in a woman aged 25-40 years in good health. The V gene is TRBV6-6, the J gene TRBJ2-3; D is ambiguous. Sample: memory CD4+ T cells sorted from blood. Subset described: CD45RA-negative fraction. The chain's CDR3 is CASSYRARSTDTQYF. The CDR3 coding sequence is TGTGCCAGCAGTTACCGGGCTAGATCCACAGATACGCAGTATTTT.